This TCR beta chain came from a study of human T cells and chemical hapten exposure. Across the whole study: Patients got weekly scalp diphenylcyclopropenone doses over the approximately 24-week study. Per-sample TCR yield variation was attributed mainly to small pooled library volume differences. Study-level findings and limits: Large CDR3 similarity clusters arose significantly more often from expanded TCRs than from controls.

Noted time point: patch test 1, 2 weeks after DPC sensitization. Treatment given: therapeutic diphenylcyclopropenone sensitization with weekly scalp DPC. The V end lost 6 bases, the J end lost 8 bases, and 16 bases lay between the germline ends. The CDR3 consists of 13 residues. This clonotype came up many times. Its matching antigen is unknown. TCRdb analysed the RACE reads with MiXCR anew, one entry per CDR3 protein. The sample has around 71,000 distinct CDR3 sequences; 9.8% are singletons. Sample: whole blood, taken in connection with sensitization to the hapten diphenylcyclopropenone (DPC). The source of this sequence is a woman in her thirties or forties with alopecia areata. Some clones in this sample may be carry-over from other donors' samples. The chain is built from TRBV12-3 or TRBV12-4 and TRBJ1-2; perhaps TRBD1 as D (5 bases). CDR3 DNA: TGTGCCAGCAGGCTTCAACAGGAAGAAGGCTACACCTTC. Its translation is CASRLQQEEGYTF.